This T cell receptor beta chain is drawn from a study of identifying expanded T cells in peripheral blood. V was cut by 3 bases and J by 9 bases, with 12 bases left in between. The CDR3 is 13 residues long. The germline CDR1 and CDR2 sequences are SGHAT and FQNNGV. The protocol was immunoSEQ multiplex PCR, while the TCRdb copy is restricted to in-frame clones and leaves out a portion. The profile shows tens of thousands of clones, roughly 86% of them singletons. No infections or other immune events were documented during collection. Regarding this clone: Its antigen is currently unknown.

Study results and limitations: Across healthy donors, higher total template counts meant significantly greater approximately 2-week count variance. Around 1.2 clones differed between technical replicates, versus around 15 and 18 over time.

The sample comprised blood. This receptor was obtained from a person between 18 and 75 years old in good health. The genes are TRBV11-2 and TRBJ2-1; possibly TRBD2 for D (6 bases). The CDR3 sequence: CASSFGTAIEQFF. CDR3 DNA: TGTGCCAGCAGCTTTGGGACTGCAATTGAGCAGTTCTTC.